This TCR beta chain was recorded in a study of OX40 agonist ivuxolimab in advanced cancers. Study information: Patients enrolled in dose escalation were diagnosed with hepatocellular carcinoma, melanoma, renal cell or head and neck cancer.

Germline CDR1 and CDR2: SGHRS and YFSETQ. The trim removed 1 base at V and 1 base at J, leaving 10 bases unmatched. There are 17 residues in the CDR3. Assay used: immunoSEQ multiplex PCR; TCRdb lists only in-frame clones, some missing. This sample has approximately 74,000 clones, with roughly 88% found just once. This sequence was found in an adult with an advanced solid tumor such as melanoma, head and neck, liver or kidney cancer. This rearrangement joins TRBV5-1 to TRBJ1-1; 7 bases align to TRBD1. The specimen comprised CD4+ or CD8+ T cells sorted from blood, sampled in a trial of the OX40 agonist ivuxolimab. The CDR3 region has the DNA TGCGCCAGCAGCTTGTCTGCAACAGGGGCGGGGAACACTGAAGCTTTCTTT. Encoded protein: CASSLSATGAGNTEAFF. The variable domain in full, with the rest retrieved from reference TRBV5-1 and TRBJ1-1, is KAGVTQTPRYLIKTRGQQVTLSCSPISGHRSVSWYQQTPGQGLQFLFEYFSETQRNKGNFPGRFSGRQFSNSRSEMNVSTLELGDSALYLCASSLSATGAGNTEAFFGQGTRLTVV.